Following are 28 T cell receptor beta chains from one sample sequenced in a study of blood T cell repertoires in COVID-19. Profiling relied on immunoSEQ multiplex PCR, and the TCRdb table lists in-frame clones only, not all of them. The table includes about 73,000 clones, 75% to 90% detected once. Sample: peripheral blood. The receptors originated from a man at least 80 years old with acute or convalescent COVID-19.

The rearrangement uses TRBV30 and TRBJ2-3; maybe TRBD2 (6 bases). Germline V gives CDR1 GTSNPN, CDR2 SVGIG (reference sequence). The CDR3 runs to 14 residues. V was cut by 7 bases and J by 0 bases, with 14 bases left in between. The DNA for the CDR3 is TGTGCCTACTCCGGGACTCCGAGCACAGATACGCAGTATTTT. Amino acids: CAYSGTPSTDTQYF.

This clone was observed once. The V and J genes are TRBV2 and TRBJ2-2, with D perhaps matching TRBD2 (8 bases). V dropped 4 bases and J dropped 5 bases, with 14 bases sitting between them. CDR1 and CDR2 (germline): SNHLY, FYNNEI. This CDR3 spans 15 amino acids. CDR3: CASSGQGGGTGELFF. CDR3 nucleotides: TGTGCCAGCAGTGGACAGGGCGGGGGGACCGGGGAGCTGTTTTTT.

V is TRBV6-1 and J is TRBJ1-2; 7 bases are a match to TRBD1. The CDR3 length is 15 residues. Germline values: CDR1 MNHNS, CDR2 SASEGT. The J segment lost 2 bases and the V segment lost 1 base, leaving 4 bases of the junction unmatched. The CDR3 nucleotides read TGTGCCAGCAGTGAAGGAGGGGGCTCGAACTATGGCTACACCTTC. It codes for CASSEGGGSNYGYTF.

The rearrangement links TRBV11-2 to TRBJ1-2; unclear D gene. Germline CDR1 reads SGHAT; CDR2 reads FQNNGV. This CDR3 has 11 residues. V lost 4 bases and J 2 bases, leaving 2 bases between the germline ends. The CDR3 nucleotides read TGTGCCAGCAGCTCAAACTATGGCTACACCTTC. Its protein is CASSSNYGYTF.

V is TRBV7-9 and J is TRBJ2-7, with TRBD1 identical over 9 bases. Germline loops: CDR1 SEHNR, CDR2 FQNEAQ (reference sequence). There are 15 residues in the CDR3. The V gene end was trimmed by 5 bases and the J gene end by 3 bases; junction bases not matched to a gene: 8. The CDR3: CASSPTGTGFYEQYF. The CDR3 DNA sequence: TGTGCCAGCAGCCCGACCGGGACAGGGTTCTACGAGCAGTACTTC.

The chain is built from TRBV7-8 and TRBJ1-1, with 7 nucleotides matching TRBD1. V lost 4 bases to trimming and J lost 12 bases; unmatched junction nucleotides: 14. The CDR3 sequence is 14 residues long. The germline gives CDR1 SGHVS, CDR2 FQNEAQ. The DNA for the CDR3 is TGTGCCAGCAGCTCCCCTCAATACAGGGGTAGGACTTTCTTT. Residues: CASSSPQYRGRTFF.

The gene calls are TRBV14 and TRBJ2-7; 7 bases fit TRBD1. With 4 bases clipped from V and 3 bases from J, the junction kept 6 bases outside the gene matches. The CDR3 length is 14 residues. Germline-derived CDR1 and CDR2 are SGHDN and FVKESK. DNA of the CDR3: TGTGCCAGCAGCCCGGCGGCAGGGGGCTACGAGCAGTACTTC. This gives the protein CASSPAAGGYEQYF.

The CDR3 region has the DNA TGTGCCAGCAGGGAGACAGGGATCCCCTACGAGCAGTACTTC. Encoded protein: CASRETGIPYEQYF. The chain carries TRBV25-1 and TRBJ2-7, with TRBD1 matching over 7 bases. CDR3 length: 14 residues. Losses at the gene ends were 6 bases for V and 2 bases for J; bases not matched to a gene: 7. Germline CDR1 is MGHDK and CDR2 is SYGVNS.

The CDR3 sequence: CSAEAGETQYF. The CDR3 DNA is TGCAGTGCCGAGGCGGGGGAGACCCAGTACTTC. The chain employs TRBV20-1 and TRBJ2-5; perhaps TRBD2 as D (6 bases). Trimming shortened V by 6 bases and J by 5 bases, and 10 bases separated the two germline ends. CDR1 and CDR2 from the germline V gene are DFQATT and SNEGSKA (reference sequence). This CDR3 spans 11 amino acids.

This CDR3 reads CASWSGTGASGELFF. In DNA, the CDR3 is TGTGCCAGCTGGTCCGGGACAGGGGCTTCCGGGGAGCTGTTTTTT. This sequence joins TRBV2 and TRBJ2-2, with 10 bases matching TRBD1. The CDR3 consists of 15 residues. Germline V CDR1 and CDR2: SNHLY, FYNNEI. V dropped 8 bases and J dropped 6; count of bases not matched to a gene: 9.

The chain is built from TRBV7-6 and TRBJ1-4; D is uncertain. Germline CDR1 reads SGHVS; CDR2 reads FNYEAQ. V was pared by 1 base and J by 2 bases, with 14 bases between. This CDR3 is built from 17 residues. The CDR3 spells CASSLGRARDTNEKLFF. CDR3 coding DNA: TGTGCCAGCAGCTTAGGGAGAGCCCGGGATACTAATGAAAAACTGTTTTTT.

The CDR3 is CASSPQRNNSPLHF. The DNA of the CDR3 is TGCGCCAGCAGCCCACAGAGAAATAATTCACCCCTCCACTTT. J is TRBJ1-6 and V is TRBV5-1; D not resolved. Trimming took 4 bases from V and 5 from J, leaving 10 bases between them. The germline V gene encodes CDR1 SGHRS and CDR2 YFSETQ. The CDR3 is made up of 14 amino acids.

The CDR3 DNA reads as TGTGCCAGCAGCCAGGCAGGGGGCTCTTATAATTCACCCCTCCACTTT. Its protein is CASSQAGGSYNSPLHF. The gene calls are TRBV3-1 (or the pseudogene TRBV3-2) and TRBJ1-6; the match to TRBD1 covers 8 bases. Germline loops: CDR1 LGHDT, CDR2 YNNKEL (reference sequence). The CDR3 is 16 residues long. V trimming: 3 bases; J trimming: 4 bases; junction bases outside the gene matches: 5.

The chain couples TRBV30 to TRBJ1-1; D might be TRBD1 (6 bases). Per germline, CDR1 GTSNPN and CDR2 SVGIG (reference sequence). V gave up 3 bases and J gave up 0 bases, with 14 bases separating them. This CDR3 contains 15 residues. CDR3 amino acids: CAWSPADRVNTEAFF. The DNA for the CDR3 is TGTGCCTGGAGCCCAGCGGACAGAGTGAACACTGAAGCTTTCTTT.

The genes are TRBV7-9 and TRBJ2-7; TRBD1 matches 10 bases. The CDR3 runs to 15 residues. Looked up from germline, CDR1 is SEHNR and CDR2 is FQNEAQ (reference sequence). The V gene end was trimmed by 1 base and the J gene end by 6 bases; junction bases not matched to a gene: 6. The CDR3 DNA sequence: TGTGCCAGCAGCTTAGTGGGGACAGGGGTGGCCGAGCAGTACTTC. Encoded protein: CASSLVGTGVAEQYF.

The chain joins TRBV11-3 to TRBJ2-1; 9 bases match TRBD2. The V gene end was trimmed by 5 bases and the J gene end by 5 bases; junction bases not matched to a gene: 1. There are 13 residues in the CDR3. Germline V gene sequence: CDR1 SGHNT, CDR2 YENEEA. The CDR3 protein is CASSPSGDNEQFF. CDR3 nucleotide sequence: TGTGCCAGCAGCCCTAGCGGGGACAATGAGCAGTTCTTC.

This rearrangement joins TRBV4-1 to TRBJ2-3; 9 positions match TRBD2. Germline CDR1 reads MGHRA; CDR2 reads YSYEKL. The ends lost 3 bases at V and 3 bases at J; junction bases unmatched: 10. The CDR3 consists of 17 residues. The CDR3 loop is CASSHPPAGGKTDTQYF. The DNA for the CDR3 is TGCGCCAGCAGCCATCCTCCTGCGGGAGGGAAAACAGATACGCAGTATTTT.

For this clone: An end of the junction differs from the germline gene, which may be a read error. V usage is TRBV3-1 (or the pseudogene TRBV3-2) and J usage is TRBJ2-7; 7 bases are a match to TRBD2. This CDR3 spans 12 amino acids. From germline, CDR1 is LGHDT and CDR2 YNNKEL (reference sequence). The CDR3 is CASSQDTRLAHF. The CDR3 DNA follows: TGTGCCAGCAGCCAAGATACGAGACTAGCCCACTTC.

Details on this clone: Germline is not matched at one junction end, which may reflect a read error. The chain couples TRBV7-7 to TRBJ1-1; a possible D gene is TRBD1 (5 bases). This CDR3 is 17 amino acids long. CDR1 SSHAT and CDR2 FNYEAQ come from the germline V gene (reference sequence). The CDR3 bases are TGTGCTAGCAGCTTACGGTCCCGGGGGTCTATAAACACTGAAGCTTTCTTT. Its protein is CASSLRSRGSINTEAFF.

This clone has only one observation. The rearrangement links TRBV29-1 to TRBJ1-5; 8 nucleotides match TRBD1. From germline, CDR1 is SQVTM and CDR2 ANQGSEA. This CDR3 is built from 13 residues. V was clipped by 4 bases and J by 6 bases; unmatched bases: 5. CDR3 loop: CSVGSGGSQPQHF. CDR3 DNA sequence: TGCAGCGTTGGTTCAGGGGGCAGTCAGCCCCAGCATTTT.

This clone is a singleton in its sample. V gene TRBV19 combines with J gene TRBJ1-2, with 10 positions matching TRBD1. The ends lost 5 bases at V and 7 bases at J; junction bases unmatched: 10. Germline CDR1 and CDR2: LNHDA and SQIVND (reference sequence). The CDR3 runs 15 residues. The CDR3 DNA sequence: TGTGCCAGTAGTGTCCGGGACAGGGGAACTGGTGGCTACACCTTC. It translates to CASSVRDRGTGGYTF.

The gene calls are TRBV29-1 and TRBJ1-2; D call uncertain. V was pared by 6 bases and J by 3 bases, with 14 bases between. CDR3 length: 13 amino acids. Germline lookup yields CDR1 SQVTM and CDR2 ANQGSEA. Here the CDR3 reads CSVGSGFDYGYTF. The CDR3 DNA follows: TGCAGCGTCGGATCCGGGTTTGACTATGGCTACACCTTC.

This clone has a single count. The CDR3: CASSSQSAGNTIYF. CDR3 nucleotide sequence: TGTGCCAGCAGCAGTCAGTCAGCTGGAAACACCATATATTTT. This chain uses TRBV11-1 with TRBJ1-3; D uncertain. There are 14 residues in the CDR3. The germline gives CDR1 SGHAT, CDR2 FQDESV (reference sequence). V lost 5 bases and J 2 bases, leaving 10 bases between the germline ends.

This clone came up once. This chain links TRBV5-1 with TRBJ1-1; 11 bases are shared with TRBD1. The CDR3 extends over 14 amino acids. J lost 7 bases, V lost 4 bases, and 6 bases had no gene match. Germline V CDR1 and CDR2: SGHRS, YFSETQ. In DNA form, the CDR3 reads TGCGCCAGCAGCCCTGGACAGGGGGCGCGTGAAGCTTTCTTT. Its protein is CASSPGQGAREAFF. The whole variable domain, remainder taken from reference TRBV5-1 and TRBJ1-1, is KAGVTQTPRYLIKTRGQQVTLSCSPISGHRSVSWYQQTPGQGLQFLFEYFSETQRNKGNFPGRFSGRQFSNSRSEMNVSTLELGDSALYLCASSPGQGAREAFFGQGTRLTVV.

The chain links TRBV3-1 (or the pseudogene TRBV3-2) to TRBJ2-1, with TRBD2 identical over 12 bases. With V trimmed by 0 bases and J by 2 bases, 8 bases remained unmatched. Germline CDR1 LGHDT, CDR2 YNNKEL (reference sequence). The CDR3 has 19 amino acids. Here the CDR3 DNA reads TGTGCCAGCAGCCAAGAAAGGCCTAGCGGGGGGGCCGCCTACAATGAGCAGTTCTTC. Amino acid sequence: CASSQERPSGGAAYNEQFF.

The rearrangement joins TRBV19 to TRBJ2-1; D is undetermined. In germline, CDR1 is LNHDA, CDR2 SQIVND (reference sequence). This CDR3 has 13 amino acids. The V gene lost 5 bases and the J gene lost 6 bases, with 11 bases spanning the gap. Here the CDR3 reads CASSPGPGNEQFF. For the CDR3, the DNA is TGTGCCAGTAGTCCCGGTCCGGGCAATGAGCAGTTCTTC.

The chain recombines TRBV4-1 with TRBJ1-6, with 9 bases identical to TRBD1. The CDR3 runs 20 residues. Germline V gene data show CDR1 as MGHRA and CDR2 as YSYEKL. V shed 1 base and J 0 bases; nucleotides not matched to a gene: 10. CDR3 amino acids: CASSQVPAGTGFSYNSPLHF. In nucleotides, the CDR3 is TGCGCCAGCAGCCAAGTTCCCGCCGGGACAGGGTTCTCCTATAATTCACCCCTCCACTTT.

CDR3 nucleotide sequence: TGTGCCAGCAGCTTGCTGGCGGGAGTAAGCACAGATACGCAGTATTTT. This sequence encodes CASSLLAGVSTDTQYF. This rearrangement joins TRBV5-6 to TRBJ2-3, with 7 bases identical to TRBD2. V lost 1 base to trimming and J lost 0 bases; unmatched junction nucleotides: 5. The length of the CDR3 is 16 residues. CDR1 SGHDT and CDR2 YYEEEE come from the germline V gene.